One and the same sample provided the 2 T cell receptor beta chains below, sequenced in a study of cytomegalovirus exposure and HLA in healthy donors. A multiplex PCR was run with 60 Vbeta primers and 13 Jbeta primers. Assay used: immunoSEQ multiplex PCR; TCRdb lists only in-frame clones, some missing. The data contain around 160,000 clones, 60% to 85% of them singletons. The sequenced sample was PBMCs. Source of these receptors: a middle-aged man in good health and CMV-seropositive.

This clone showed up just a few times. The chain uses TRBV5-4 and TRBJ2-5; D uncertain. The V gene lost 0 bases and the J gene lost 7 bases, with 13 bases spanning the gap. Germline V gives CDR1 SGHNT, CDR2 YYREEE (reference sequence). The CDR3 is made up of 14 amino acids. CDR3 nucleotides: TGTGCCAGCAGCTTGGACGCTGGAGTGCGGACCCAGTACTTC. The encoded protein is CASSLDAGVRTQYF.

The chain carries TRBV6-5 and TRBJ1-6, with no clear D. This CDR3 has 15 residues. Trimming left V 0 bases short and J 14 bases short, with 17 bases between. Germline CDR1 MNHEY, CDR2 SVGAGI. CDR3 sequence: CASSYSGRGSEALHF. In DNA form, the CDR3 reads TGTGCCAGCAGTTACTCTGGGCGGGGTAGTGAGGCCCTCCACTTT.